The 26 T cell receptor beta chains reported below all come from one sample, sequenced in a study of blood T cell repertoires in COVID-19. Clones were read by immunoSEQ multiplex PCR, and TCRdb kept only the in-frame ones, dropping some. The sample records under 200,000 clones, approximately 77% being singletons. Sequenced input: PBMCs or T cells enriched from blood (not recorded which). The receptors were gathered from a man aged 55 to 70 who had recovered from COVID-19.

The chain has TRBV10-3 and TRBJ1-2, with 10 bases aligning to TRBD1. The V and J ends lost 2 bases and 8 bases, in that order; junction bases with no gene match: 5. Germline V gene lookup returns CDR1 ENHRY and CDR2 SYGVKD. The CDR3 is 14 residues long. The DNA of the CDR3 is TGTGCCATCAGTGAGAGACAGGGGGCCTGGGGCTACACCTTC. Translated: CAISERQGAWGYTF.

The CDR3 spells CASTRQGAWDTQYF. CDR3 in DNA: TGTGCCAGCACCCGACAGGGGGCATGGGATACGCAGTATTTT. This chain joins TRBV6-5 and TRBJ2-3; 10 bases map to TRBD1. This CDR3 is 14 amino acids long. Germline assignment: CDR1 MNHEY and CDR2 SVGAGI. With V trimmed by 7 bases and J by 6 bases, 7 bases remained unmatched.

CDR3 DNA: TGTGCCAGCAGCCAAGATGACAGGGGGCTAGAGACCCAGTACTTC. Its translation: CASSQDDRGLETQYF. V and J are TRBV3-1 (or the pseudogene TRBV3-2) and TRBJ2-5; TRBD1 aligns across 10 bases. The V segment lost 0 bases and the J segment 4 bases; nucleotides outside the gene matches: 2. CDR1 LGHDT and CDR2 YNNKEL come from the germline V gene (reference sequence). This CDR3 contains 15 residues.

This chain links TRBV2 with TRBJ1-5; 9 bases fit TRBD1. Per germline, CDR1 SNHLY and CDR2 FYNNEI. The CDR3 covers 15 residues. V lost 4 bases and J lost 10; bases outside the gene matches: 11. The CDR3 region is CASSGHRGPPQPQHF. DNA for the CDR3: TGTGCCAGCAGTGGGCACAGGGGGCCGCCCCAACCCCAGCATTTT. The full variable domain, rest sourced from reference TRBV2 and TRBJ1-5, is EPEVTQTPSHQVTQMGQEVILRCVPISNHLYFYWYRQILGQKVEFLVSFYNNEISEKSEIFDDQFSVERPDGSNFTLKIRSTKLEDSAMYFCASSGHRGPPQPQHFGDGTRLSIL.

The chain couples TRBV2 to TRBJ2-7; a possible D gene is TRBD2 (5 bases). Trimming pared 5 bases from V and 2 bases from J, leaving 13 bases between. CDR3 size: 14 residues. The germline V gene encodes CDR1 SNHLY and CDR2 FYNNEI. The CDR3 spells CASSLDSNTYEQYF. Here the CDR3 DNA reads TGTGCCAGCAGTCTGGACTCTAATACCTACGAGCAGTACTTC.

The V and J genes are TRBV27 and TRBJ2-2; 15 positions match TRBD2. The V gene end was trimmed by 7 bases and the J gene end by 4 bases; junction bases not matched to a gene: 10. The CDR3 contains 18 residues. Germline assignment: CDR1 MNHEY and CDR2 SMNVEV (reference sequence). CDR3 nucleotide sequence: TGTGCCAGCAACACCGGGACTAGCGGGGGGTTGAGCACCGGGGAGCTGTTTTTT. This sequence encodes CASNTGTSGGLSTGELFF.

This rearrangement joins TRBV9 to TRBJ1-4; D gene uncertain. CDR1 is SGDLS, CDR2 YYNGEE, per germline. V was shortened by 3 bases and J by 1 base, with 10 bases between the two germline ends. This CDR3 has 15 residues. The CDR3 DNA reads TGTGCCAGCAGCGCGGAGCTGGGAACTAATGAAAAACTGTTTTTT. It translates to CASSAELGTNEKLFF.

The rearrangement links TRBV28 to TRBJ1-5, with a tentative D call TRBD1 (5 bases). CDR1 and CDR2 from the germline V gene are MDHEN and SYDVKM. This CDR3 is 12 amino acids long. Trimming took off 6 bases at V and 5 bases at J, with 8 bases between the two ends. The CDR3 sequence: CASRKGDQPQHF. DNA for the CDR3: TGTGCCAGCAGAAAAGGGGATCAGCCCCAGCATTTT.

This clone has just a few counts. CDR3 sequence reads: CASSQELAGEQYF. The CDR3 region has the DNA TGTGCCAGCAGCCAAGAGTTAGCGGGCGAGCAGTACTTC. The rearrangement uses TRBV3-1 (or the pseudogene TRBV3-2) and TRBJ2-7, with TRBD2 matching over 7 bases. V gave up 0 bases and J gave up 6 bases; unmatched junction bases: 2. Germline assignment: CDR1 LGHDT and CDR2 YNNKEL (reference sequence). This CDR3 is built from 13 residues.

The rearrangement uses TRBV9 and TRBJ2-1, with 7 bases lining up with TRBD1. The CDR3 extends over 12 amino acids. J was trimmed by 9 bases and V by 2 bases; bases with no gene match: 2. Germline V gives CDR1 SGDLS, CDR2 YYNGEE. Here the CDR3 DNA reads TGTGCCAGCAGCGTTCCAGGGGGTGAGCAGTTCTTC. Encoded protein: CASSVPGGEQFF.

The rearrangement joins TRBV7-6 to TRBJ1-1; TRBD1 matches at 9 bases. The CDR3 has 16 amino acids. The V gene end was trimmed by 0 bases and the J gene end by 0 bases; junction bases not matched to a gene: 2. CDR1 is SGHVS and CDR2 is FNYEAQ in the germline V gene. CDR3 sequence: CASSLAGTGMNTEAFF. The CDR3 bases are TGTGCCAGCAGCTTAGCCGGGACAGGGATGAACACTGAAGCTTTCTTT.

The CDR3 loop is CASNSWGTGYVQETQYF. CDR3 nucleotide sequence: TGTGCCAGCAATAGTTGGGGGACAGGGTACGTCCAAGAGACCCAGTACTTC. The chain recombines TRBV28 with TRBJ2-5; the match to TRBD1 covers 9 bases. The CDR3 length is 17 residues. V dropped 7 bases and J dropped 1; count of bases not matched to a gene: 13. CDR1 and CDR2 (germline): MDHEN, SYDVKM.

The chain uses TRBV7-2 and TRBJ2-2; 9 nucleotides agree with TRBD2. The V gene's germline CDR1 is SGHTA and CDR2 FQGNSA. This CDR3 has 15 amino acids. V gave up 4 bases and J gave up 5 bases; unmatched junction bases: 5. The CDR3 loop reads CASSSAGLATGELFF. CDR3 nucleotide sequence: TGTGCCAGCAGCTCAGCGGGACTAGCAACCGGGGAGCTGTTTTTT.

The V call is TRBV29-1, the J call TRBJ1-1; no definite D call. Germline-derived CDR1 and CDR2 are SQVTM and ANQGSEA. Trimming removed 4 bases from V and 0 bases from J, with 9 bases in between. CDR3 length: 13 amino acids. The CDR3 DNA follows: TGCAGCGTTGTATCCCCCGTGAACACTGAAGCTTTCTTT. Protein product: CSVVSPVNTEAFF.

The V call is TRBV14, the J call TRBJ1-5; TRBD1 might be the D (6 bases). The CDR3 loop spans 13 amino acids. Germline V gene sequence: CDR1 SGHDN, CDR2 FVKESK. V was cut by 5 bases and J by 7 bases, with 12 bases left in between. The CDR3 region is CASSGGTYQPQHF. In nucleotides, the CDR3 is TGTGCCAGCAGCGGGGGCACGTACCAGCCCCAGCATTTT.

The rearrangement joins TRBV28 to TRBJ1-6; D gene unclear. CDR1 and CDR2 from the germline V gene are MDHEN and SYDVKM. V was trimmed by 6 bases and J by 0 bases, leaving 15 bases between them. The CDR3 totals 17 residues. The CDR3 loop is CASSAGLAGSYNSPLHF. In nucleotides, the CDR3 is TGTGCCAGCAGCGCGGGTTTAGCAGGCTCCTATAATTCACCCCTCCACTTT.

DNA for the CDR3: TGCAGTGCTGAGGAGGGAAACACCATATATTTT. As protein: CSAEEGNTIYF. The chain joins TRBV20-1 to TRBJ1-3; D not resolved. With 5 bases removed from V and 4 bases from J, the gap between germline ends came to 6 bases. The CDR3 covers 11 residues. From germline, CDR1 is DFQATT and CDR2 SNEGSKA (reference sequence).

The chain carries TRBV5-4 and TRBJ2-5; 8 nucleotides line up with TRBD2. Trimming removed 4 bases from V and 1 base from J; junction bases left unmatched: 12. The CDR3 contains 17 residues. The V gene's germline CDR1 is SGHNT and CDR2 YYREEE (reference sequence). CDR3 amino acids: CASSPPGRGRPQETQYF. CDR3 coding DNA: TGTGCCAGCAGCCCGCCGGGTCGCGGGAGGCCCCAAGAGACCCAGTACTTC.

In DNA form, the CDR3 reads TGTGCCAGCAGCGTCAAAAGGGGGCGTTGGGCCAAAGAGACCCAGTACTTC. It encodes CASSVKRGRWAKETQYF. The chain recombines TRBV9 with TRBJ2-5; 7 positions match TRBD1. The ends lost 2 bases at V and 3 bases at J; junction bases unmatched: 13. Per the germline V gene, CDR1 is SGDLS and CDR2 is YYNGEE. This CDR3 region has 17 residues.

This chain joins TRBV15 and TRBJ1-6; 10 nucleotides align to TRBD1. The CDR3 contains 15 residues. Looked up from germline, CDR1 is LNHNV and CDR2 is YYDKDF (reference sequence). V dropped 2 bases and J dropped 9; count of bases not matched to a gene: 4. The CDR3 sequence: CATSRNRDRGSPLHF. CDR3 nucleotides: TGTGCCACCAGCAGAAACCGGGACAGGGGTTCACCCCTCCACTTT.

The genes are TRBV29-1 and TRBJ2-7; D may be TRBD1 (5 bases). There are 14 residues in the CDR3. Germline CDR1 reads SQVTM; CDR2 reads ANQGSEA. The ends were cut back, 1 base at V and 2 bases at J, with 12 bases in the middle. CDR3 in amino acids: CSVEGGAGPYEQYF. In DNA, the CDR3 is TGCAGCGTTGAAGGTGGGGCCGGCCCCTACGAGCAGTACTTC.

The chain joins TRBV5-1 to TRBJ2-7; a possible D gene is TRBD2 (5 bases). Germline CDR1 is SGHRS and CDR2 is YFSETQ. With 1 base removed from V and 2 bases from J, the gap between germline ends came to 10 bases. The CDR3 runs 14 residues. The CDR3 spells CASSLSGEPYEQYF. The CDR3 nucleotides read TGCGCCAGCAGCTTGTCCGGGGAACCCTACGAGCAGTACTTC.

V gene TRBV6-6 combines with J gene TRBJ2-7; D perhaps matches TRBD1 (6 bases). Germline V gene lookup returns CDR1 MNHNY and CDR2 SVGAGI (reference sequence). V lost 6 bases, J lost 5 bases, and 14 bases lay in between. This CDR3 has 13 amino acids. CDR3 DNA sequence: TGTGCCAGCAGCCCCAATCAGGGGAACGAGCAGTACTTC. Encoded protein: CASSPNQGNEQYF.

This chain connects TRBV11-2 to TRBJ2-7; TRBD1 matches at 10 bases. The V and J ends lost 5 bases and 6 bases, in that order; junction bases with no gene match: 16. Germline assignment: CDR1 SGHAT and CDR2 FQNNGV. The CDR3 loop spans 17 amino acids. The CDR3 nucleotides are TGTGCCAGCAGCAATCCGGGACAGGGGAGGAGTAGGGCCGAGCAGTACTTC. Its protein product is CASSNPGQGRSRAEQYF.

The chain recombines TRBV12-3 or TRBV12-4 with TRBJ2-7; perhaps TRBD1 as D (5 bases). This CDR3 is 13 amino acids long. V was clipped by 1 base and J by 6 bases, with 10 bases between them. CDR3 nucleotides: TGTGCCAGCAGTTTAGAGGGCAGGGTCGAGCAGTACTTC. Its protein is CASSLEGRVEQYF.

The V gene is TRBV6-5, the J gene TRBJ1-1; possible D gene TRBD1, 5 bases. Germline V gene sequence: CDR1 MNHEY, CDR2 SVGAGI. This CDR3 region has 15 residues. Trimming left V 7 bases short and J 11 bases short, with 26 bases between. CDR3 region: CASTRLGGTGLEAFF. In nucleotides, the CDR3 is TGTGCCAGCACTAGACTAGGAGGGACGGGATTGGAGGCTTTCTTT.